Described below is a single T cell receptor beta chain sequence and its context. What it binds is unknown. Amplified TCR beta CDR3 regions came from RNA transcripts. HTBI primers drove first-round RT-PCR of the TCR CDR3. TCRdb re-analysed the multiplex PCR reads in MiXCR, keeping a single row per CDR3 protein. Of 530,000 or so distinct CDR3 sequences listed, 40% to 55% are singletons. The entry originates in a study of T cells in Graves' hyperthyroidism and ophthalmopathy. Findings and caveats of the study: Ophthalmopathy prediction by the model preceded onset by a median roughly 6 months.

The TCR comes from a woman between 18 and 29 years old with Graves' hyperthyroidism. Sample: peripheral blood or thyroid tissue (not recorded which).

The CDR3 protein is CSAVGDRVSGYTF. CDR3 nucleotides: TGCAGTGCTGTAGGGGACAGGGTCAGTGGCTACACCTTC. The chain uses TRBV20-1 and TRBJ1-2, with TRBD1 matching over 9 bases. This CDR3 is built from 13 residues. V lost 5 bases, J lost 7 bases, and 8 bases stayed unmatched. Per germline, CDR1 DFQATT and CDR2 SNEGSKA (reference sequence).